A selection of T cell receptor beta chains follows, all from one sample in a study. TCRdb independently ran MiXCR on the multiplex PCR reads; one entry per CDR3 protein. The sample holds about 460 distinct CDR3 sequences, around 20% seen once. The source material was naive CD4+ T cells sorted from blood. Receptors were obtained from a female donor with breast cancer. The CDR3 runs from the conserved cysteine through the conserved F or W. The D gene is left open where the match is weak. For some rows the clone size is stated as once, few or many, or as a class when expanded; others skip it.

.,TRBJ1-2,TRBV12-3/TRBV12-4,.,TGTGCCAGCAGCTTCGGACAGCGCTATGGCTACACCTTC,CASSFGQRYGYTF
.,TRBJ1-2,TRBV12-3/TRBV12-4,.,TGTGCCAGCAGTTTAGGGGCGGGAGCTAACTATGGCTACACCTTC,CASSLGAGANYGYTF
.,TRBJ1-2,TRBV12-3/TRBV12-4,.,TGTGCCAGCAAGGAGAACTATGGCTACACCTTC,CASKENYGYTF
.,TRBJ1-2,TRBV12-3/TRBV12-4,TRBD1,TGTGCCAGCAGTTATTCCGGGACAGGCCCTGGCTACACCTTC,CASSYSGTGPGYTF
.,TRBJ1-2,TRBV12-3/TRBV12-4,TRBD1,TGTGCCAGCAGCTGGACAGGGAACTATGGCTACACCTTC,CASSWTGNYGYTF
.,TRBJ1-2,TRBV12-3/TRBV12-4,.,TGTGCCAGCAGTTTCCGGCCGGCCTATGGCTACACCTTC,CASSFRPAYGYTF
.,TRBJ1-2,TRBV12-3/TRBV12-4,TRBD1,TGTGCCAGCAGTCCTAGGACAGGGCCTAAGACGGACACCTTC,CASSPRTGPKTDTF
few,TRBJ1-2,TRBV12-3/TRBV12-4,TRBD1,TGTGCCAGCAGTGCCGGACAGGGTGGTAACTATGGCTACACCTTC,CASSAGQGGNYGYTF
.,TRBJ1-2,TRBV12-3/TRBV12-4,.,TGTGCCAGCAGTTCCACAGGGAGCAAAGCTTATGGCTACACCTTC,CASSSTGSKAYGYTF
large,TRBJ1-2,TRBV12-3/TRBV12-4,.,TGTGCCAGCGCGCCAGGGAGGCCATATGGCTACACCTTC,CASAPGRPYGYTF
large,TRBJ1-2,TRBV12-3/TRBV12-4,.,TGTGCCAGCAGTTTAAGTGGATCCTATGGCTACACCTTC,CASSLSGSYGYTF
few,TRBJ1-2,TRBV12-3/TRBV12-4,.,TGTGCCAGCACCCTTCTCCAGGACTATGGCTACACCTTC,CASTLLQDYGYTF
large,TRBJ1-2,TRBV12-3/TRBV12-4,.,TGTGCCAGCAGTTTTAGGCAGTTCCGCAGCTATGGCTACACCTTC,CASSFRQFRSYGYTF
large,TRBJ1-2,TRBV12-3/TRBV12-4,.,TGTGCCAGCAGTTACGGTAGAATTTACTATGGCTACACCTTC,CASSYGRIYYGYTF
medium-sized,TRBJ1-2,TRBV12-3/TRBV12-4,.,TGTGCCAGCAGTTCGACATCTAACTATGGCTACACCTTC,CASSSTSNYGYTF
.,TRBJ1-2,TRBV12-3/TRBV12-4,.,TGTGCCAGCAGCCCCACAGGGAACTATGGCTACACCTTC,CASSPTGNYGYTF
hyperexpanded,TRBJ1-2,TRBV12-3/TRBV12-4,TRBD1,TGTGCCAGCAGCTCCGGGACAGGGTTGGGTGGCTACACCTTC,CASSSGTGLGGYTF
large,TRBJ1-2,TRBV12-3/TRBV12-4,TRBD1,TGTGCCAGCAGTCTGACAGGGACGGCGGGAAGTTTGTCTGGCTACACCTTC,CASSLTGTAGSLSGYTF
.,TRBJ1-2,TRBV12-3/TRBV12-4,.,TGTGCCAGCAGTTTAGACTGGGGTAGTGGCTACACCTTC,CASSLDWGSGYTF
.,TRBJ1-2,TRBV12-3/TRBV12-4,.,TGTGCCAGCAGTTTCGGGACGCTCTATGGCTACACCTTC,CASSFGTLYGYTF
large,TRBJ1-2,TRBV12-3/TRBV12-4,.,TGTGCCAGCAGTGGACGAAGGGGTTATGGCTACACCTTC,CASSGRRGYGYTF
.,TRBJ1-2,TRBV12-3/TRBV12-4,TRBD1,TGTGCCAGCAGATACAGGGGTCCCTATGGCTACACCTTC,CASRYRGPYGYTF
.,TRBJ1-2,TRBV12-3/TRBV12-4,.,TGTGCCAGCAGTTTCGGTCCCGGCTACACCTTC,CASSFGPGYTF
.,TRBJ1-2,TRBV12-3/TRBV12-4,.,TGTGCCAGCAGTTTAGGACCACTCTATGGCTACACCTTC,CASSLGPLYGYTF
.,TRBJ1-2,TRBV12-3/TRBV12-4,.,TGTGCCAGCAGCCGTTATGACGGCTGGCAGTATGGCTACACCTTC,CASSRYDGWQYGYTF
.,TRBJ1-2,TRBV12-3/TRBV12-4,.,TGTGCCAGCAGTTTATTGTCTGGCTATGGCTACACCTTC,CASSLLSGYGYTF
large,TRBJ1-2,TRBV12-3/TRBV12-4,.,TGTGCCAGCAACCTCGCGGGAAACTATGGCTACACCTTC,CASNLAGNYGYTF
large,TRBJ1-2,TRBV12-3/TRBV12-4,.,TGTGCCAGCAGTTTAGAAGGGTACTATGGCTACACCTTC,CASSLEGYYGYTF
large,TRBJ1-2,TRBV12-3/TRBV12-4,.,TGTGCCAGCAGTTTCCTCAGCAGCTACACCTTC,CASSFLSSYTF
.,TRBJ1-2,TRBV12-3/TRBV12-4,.,TGTGCCAGCAGTGGCAGGAGTTATGGCTACACCTTC,CASSGRSYGYTF
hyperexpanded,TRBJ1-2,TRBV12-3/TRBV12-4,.,TGTGCCAGCAGTTTTAACTATGGCTACACCTTC,CASSFNYGYTF
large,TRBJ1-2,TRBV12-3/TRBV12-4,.,TGTGCCAGCAGTTTCATCTATGGCTACACCTTC,CASSFIYGYTF
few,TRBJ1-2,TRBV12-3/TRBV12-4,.,TGTGCCAGCACCATGGGGAACTATGGCTACACCTTC,CASTMGNYGYTF
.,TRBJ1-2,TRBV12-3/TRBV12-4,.,TGTGCCAGCAGCCCAGGGGCGGGAGGCTACACCTTC,CASSPGAGGYTF
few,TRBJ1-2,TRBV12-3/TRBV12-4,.,TGTGCCAGCAGTTCGGATTATGGCTACACCTTC,CASSSDYGYTF
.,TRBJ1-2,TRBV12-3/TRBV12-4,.,TGTGCCAGCAGTTTACGACAGGCCTATGGCTACACCTTC,CASSLRQAYGYTF
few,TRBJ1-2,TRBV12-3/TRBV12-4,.,TGTGCCAGCAGTTTATCATCCAGGGTGGACTATGGCTACACCTTC,CASSLSSRVDYGYTF
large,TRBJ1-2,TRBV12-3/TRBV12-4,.,TGTGCCAGCAGTTTAGTCCCTCTAGGGGACTACACCTTC,CASSLVPLGDYTF
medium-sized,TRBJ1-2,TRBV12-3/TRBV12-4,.,TGTGCCAGCAGTTCACAGTATGGCTACACCTTC,CASSSQYGYTF
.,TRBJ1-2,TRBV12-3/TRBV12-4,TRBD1,TGTGCCAGCAGGCCTAGACAGGGTAGCAACTATGGCTACACCTTC,CASRPRQGSNYGYTF
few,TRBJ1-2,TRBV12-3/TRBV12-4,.,TGTGCCAGCAGTTTAACAGGGAACTATGGCTACACCTTC,CASSLTGNYGYTF
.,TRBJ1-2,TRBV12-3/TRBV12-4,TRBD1,TGTGCCAGCAGTCCGGGGACAGGGATAAGATACACCTTC,CASSPGTGIRYTF
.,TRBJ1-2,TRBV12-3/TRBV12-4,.,TGTGCCAGCAGTCAGCTAAGGAGTGGCTACACCTTC,CASSQLRSGYTF
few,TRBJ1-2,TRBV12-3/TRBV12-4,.,TGTGCCAGCAGTCGGACCGGCTATGGCTACACCTTC,CASSRTGYGYTF
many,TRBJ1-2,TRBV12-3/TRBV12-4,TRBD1,TGTGCCAGCAGTCCCCGGACAGGTGATAACTATGGCTACACCTTC,CASSPRTGDNYGYTF
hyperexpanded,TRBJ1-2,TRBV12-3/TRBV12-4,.,TGTGCCAGCAGCTACTATAACTATGGCTACACCTTC,CASSYYNYGYTF
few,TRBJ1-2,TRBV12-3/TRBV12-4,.,TGTGCCAGCAGTTTATACGGGCTGGGCTACACCTTC,CASSLYGLGYTF
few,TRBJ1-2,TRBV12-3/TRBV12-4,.,TGTGCCAGCACCAACCTGACCTATGGCTACACCTTC,CASTNLTYGYTF
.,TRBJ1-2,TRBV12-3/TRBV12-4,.,TGTGCCAGCAGTCTGTGGGGAACGGGCTATGGCTACACCTTC,CASSLWGTGYGYTF
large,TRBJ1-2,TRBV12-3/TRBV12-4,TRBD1,TGTGCCAGCAGTCCCGGGACAGCATCGGGAGGCTACACCTTC,CASSPGTASGGYTF
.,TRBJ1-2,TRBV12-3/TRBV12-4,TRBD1,TGTGCCAGCCTGGGACAGCCTAACTATGGCTACACCTTC,CASLGQPNYGYTF
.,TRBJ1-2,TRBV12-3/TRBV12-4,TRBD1,TGTGCCAGCAGCCCGGGCCGACAGGGTAGCGGCTACACCTTC,CASSPGRQGSGYTF
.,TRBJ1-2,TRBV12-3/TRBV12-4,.,TGTGCCAGCAGCTCGTTTCTTTATGGCTACACCTTC,CASSSFLYGYTF
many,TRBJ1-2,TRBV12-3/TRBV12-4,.,TGTGCCAGCAGCCCCACAGGCCGTGGCGGCTACACCTTC,CASSPTGRGGYTF
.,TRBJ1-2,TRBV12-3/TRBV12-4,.,TGTGCCAGCAGTGTACAGGATCGTGGCTACACCTTC,CASSVQDRGYTF
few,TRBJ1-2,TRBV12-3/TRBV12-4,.,TGTGCCAGCACCCTCGGACAGACCTATGGCTACACCTTC,CASTLGQTYGYTF
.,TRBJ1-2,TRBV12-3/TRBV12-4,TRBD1,TGTGCCAGCACCACGACAGGGATCTATGGCTACACCTTC,CASTTTGIYGYTF